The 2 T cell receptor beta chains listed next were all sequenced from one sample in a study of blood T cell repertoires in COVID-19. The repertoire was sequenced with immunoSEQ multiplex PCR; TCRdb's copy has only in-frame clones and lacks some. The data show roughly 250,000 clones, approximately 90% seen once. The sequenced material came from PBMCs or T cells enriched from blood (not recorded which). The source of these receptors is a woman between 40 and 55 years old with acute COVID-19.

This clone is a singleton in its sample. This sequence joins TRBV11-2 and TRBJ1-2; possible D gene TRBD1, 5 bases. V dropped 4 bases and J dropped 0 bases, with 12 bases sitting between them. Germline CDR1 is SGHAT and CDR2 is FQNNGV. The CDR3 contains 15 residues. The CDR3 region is CASSYPGLPNYGYTF. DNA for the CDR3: TGTGCCAGCAGCTACCCGGGACTCCCTAACTATGGCTACACCTTC.

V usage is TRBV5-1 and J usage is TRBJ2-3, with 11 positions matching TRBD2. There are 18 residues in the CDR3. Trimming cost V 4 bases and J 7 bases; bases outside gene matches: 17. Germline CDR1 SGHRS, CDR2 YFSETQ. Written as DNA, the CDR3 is TGCGCCAGCAGCCGAGACGTTAAATCTAGCGGGAGGCAACATACGCAGTATTTT. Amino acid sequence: CASSRDVKSSGRQHTQYF.